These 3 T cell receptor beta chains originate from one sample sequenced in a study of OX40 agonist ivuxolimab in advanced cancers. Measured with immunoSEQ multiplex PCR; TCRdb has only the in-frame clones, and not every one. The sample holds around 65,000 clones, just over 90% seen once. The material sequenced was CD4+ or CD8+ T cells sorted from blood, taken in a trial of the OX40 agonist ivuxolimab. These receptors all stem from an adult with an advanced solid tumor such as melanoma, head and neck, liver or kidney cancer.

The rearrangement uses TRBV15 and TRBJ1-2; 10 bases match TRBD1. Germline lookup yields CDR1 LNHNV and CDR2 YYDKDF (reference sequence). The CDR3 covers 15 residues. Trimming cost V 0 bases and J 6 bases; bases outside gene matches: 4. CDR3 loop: CATSRDVGQGNGYTF. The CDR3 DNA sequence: TGTGCCACCAGCAGAGATGTGGGACAGGGGAATGGCTACACCTTC.

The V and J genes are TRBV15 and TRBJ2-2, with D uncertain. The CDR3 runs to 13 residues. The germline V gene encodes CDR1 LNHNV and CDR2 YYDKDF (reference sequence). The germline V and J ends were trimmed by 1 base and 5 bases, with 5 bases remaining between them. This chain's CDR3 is CATSRARTGELFF. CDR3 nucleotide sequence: TGTGCCACCAGCAGAGCCCGGACCGGGGAGCTGTTTTTT.

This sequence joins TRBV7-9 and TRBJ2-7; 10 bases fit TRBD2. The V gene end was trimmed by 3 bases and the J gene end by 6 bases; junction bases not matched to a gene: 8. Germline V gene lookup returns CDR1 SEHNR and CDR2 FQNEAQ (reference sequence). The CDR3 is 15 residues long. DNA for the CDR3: TGTGCCAGCAGCTTCGGGACTAGCGTGAGCTCCGAGCAGTACTTC. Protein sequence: CASSFGTSVSSEQYF.